What follows is one T cell receptor beta chain and its context. The antigen it recognizes is unknown. Sequencing relied on an Illumina HiSeq 2000. TCR beta cDNA libraries were made by 5'RACE template switching that added a universal primer site and unique molecular identifiers. cDNA synthesis was primed from the TCR beta constant segment and was followed by two successive PCR amplification steps. Concerning the study's data processing: MIGEC was used to demultiplex reads and group the reads by UMI, and MiTCR was used to assemble and quantify clonotypes. Only TCR cDNA sequences supported by at least two reads were kept to exclude erroneous sequences. The tcR package was used for downstream repertoire analysis, and clonotypes were matched across fractions by CDR3 nucleotide sequence plus V segment. VDJmatch was used to annotate antigen specificity against VDJdb, with one amino acid substitution allowed in CDR3. TCRdb reprocessed the reads, and each CDR3 protein sequence is entered once, without DNA. The V and J calls here are based on TCRdb, not the publication. The sample has around 380,000 distinct CDR3 sequences on record. Clones ranked in the top ten supply around 10% of the sample.

HCMV-specific IgG was detected in serum with a commercial ELISA kit to determine HCMV serostatus. Peripheral blood mononuclear cells were isolated from blood by Ficoll density gradient centrifugation. This entry belongs to a study of T cells expressing NK-cell markers (dated by TCRdb to 2020 to 2022). In the study overall: About 8 donors provided sorted CD3+CD56+NKG2C+, CD3+CD56+NKG2C- and CD3+CD56-NKG2C+ T-cell subsets, whose TCR beta-chain repertoires were profiled. Among the eight sequenced donors, seven were HCMV-seropositive and one was HCMV-seronegative. Sequencing of the libraries produced 2 x 150 bp reads on Illumina HiSeq 2000/2500, MiSeq or NextSeq. The study sequenced eight donors, all healthy volunteers chosen at random: three men and five women.

What the work shows at the level of the full study, not this receptor alone: It remained unclear whether the expanded NKG2C-expressing T cell clones were specific for HCMV antigens. Those dominant clonotypes were again the most abundant among CD3+CD56-NKG2C+ cells in a few donors, at roughly 28.3-65%. For several donors, the dominant CD3+CD56+NKG2C+ clonotypes were among the top 10 CD8+ clonotypes and accounted for about 1.0-7.5% of CD8+ T cells.

What was sequenced was blood T cells: a sorted CD56 or NKG2C T cell subset, CD4+ or CD8+ T cells, or bulk PBMC T cells (not recorded which). This receptor was taken from a woman aged 50 to 65 in good health. Donor details come from another sample of the same person, matched by shared clones.

Here the CDR3 is given as CASSPHRTGYNEQFF. This chain is built from TRBV3-1 and TRBJ2-1; TCRdb calls TRBD2, which cannot be checked without DNA. The CDR3 sequence holds 15 residues, the cysteine and phenylalanine included. The DNA is not on file. CDR1 LGHDT and CDR2 YNNKEL were looked up in the germline V gene (reference sequence).